The source of this T cell receptor (beta chain) is a study of beta chain features in type 1 diabetes. V was cut by 5 bases and J by 3 bases, with 12 bases left in between. Germline CDR1 is SEHNR and CDR2 is FQNEAQ (reference sequence). The CDR3 totals 14 residues. The authors reverse transcribed all of the isolated RNA, so sequencing captured expressed TCRB transcripts. Using immunoSEQ multiplex PCR, the repertoire was profiled, and TCRdb retains in-frame clones only, with some absent. The sample yields about 260,000 clones, roughly 25% seen once. General observations from the study: Moderately but significantly shorter TCRB CDR3s were found in Type 1 diabetes patients in all four CD4+ subsets. For TCRB rearrangement, an influence of HLA type remained unresolved here. Cells with high TCR expression could be over-represented by cDNA sequencing.

Comments on this clone: Its antigen is currently unknown.

Sequenced: naive CD4+ T cells from blood. The chain combines TRBV7-9 with TRBJ2-3; maybe TRBD2 (5 bases). This receptor was obtained from a woman in her 30s with type 1 diabetes. The CDR3 DNA reads as TGTGCCAGCAGCCACGTTAGCGAGACAGATACGCAGTATTTT. The encoded protein is CASSHVSETDTQYF.